The 8 T cell receptor beta chains below all came from one sample that was sequenced in a study of cytomegalovirus exposure and HLA in healthy donors. 60 Vbeta and 13 Jbeta primers were used in PCR. TCRdb's copy holds only in-frame clones and misses some; the assay was immunoSEQ multiplex PCR. The sample consists of 110,000 to 150,000 clones, around 10% of them appearing once. The sample consisted of PBMCs. These TCRs come from a man aged 45-60 years in good health and CMV-seronegative.

This chain links TRBV28 with TRBJ2-7; 9 nucleotides line up with TRBD1. The V segment lost 5 bases and the J segment 5 bases; nucleotides outside the gene matches: 10. CDR1 is MDHEN, CDR2 SYDVKM, per germline. CDR3 length: 15 residues. The CDR3 spells CASSTPGTGIHEQYF. CDR3 in DNA: TGTGCCAGCAGTACACCCGGGACAGGGATTCACGAGCAGTACTTC. The full variable domain, rest sourced from reference TRBV28 and TRBJ2-7, is DVKVTQSSRYLVKRTGEKVFLECVQDMDHENMFWYRQDPGLGLRLIYFSYDVKMKEKGDIPEGYSVSREKKERFSLILESASTNQTSMYLCASSTPGTGIHEQYFGPGTRLTVT.

This clone was recorded a few times. This rearrangement joins TRBV30 to TRBJ2-2; 8 nucleotides line up with TRBD2. V gave up 1 base and J gave up 1 base; unmatched junction bases: 2. Germline CDR1 GTSNPN, CDR2 SVGIG (reference sequence). The CDR3 length is 15 residues. CDR3 amino acids: CAWSGLARNTGELFF. The CDR3 DNA reads TGTGCCTGGAGTGGACTAGCGCGGAACACCGGGGAGCTGTTTTTT.

This clone was picked up a small number of times. This sequence joins TRBV6-5 and TRBJ1-2; weak D call: TRBD1 (6 bases). Trimming took 4 bases from V and 4 from J, leaving 13 bases between them. Germline values: CDR1 MNHEY, CDR2 SVGAGI. This CDR3 contains 14 residues. CDR3 loop: CASSLDRSPYGYTF. The CDR3 DNA follows: TGTGCCAGCAGTTTAGACAGGTCCCCCTATGGCTACACCTTC.

The V call is TRBV5-1, the J call TRBJ2-5; 8 positions agree with TRBD2. V lost 4 bases and J lost 1; bases outside the gene matches: 6. This CDR3 contains 15 residues. Germline-derived CDR1 and CDR2 are SGHRS and YFSETQ. Written as DNA, the CDR3 is TGCGCCAGCAGCCCAAGCGGGGGCCGCCAAGAGACCCAGTACTTC. This translates into CASSPSGGRQETQYF.

A remark on this clone: Additional DNA sequences in this sample encode the identical CDR3. The V gene is TRBV7-7, the J gene TRBJ2-5; the D is unclear. The CDR3 sequence is 13 residues long. Germline loops: CDR1 SSHAT, CDR2 FNYEAQ (reference sequence). Trimming took 1 base from V and 2 from J, leaving 5 bases between them. In DNA form, the CDR3 reads TGTGCCAGCAGCTTAGGCAGACAAGAGACCCAGTACTTC. Protein sequence: CASSLGRQETQYF.

This clone was observed a few times. The chain combines TRBV5-1 with TRBJ1-1, with 8 bases lining up with TRBD1. This CDR3 spans 14 amino acids. The germline V gene encodes CDR1 SGHRS and CDR2 YFSETQ. With V trimmed by 4 bases and J by 2 bases, 4 bases remained unmatched. In nucleotides, the CDR3 is TGCGCCAGCAGCCCGGGACAGGCAAACACTGAAGCTTTCTTT. As protein: CASSPGQANTEAFF. Full variable domain (missing parts from reference TRBV5-1 and TRBJ1-1): KAGVTQTPRYLIKTRGQQVTLSCSPISGHRSVSWYQQTPGQGLQFLFEYFSETQRNKGNFPGRFSGRQFSNSRSEMNVSTLELGDSALYLCASSPGQANTEAFFGQGTRLTVV.

The V and J genes are TRBV21-1 and TRBJ2-1; the table assigns TRBD2, which was not confirmed against the DNA. TRBV21-1 is a known pseudogene. The CDR3 is 16 amino acids. The CDR3 sequence: CASLQRIGGTYNEQFF. The CDR3, as DNA: TGTGCCAGCCTGCAGAGGATCGGCGGGACCTACAATGAGCAGTTCTTC.

This clone was recorded a few times. The CDR3 loop reads CSVRDSAEQYF. CDR3 nucleotides: TGCAGCGTTCGGGACAGTGCCGAGCAGTACTTC. The rearrangement links TRBV29-1 to TRBJ2-7, with TRBD1 identical over 7 bases. Unmatched junction bases numbered 4, after V lost 5 bases and J lost 6 bases. CDR3 length equals 11 residues. Per the germline V gene, CDR1 is SQVTM and CDR2 is ANQGSEA.